Below, 15 T cell receptor beta chains from the same sample are listed, as sequenced in a study of T-cell memory formation after mild COVID-19. One entry per CDR3 protein results from TCRdb running MiXCR on the 5' RACE reads. The table lists 150,000 to 200,000 distinct CDR3 sequences, roughly a third of them singletons. Sequenced input: PBMCs or a T cell subset sorted from them (not recorded which). The receptors were gathered from an adult woman who had mild COVID-19 (a few samples of this study predate the infection). Cell type and time point are not known.

The chain recombines TRBV9 with TRBJ2-7; TRBD1 is a possible D gene (5 bases). V lost 3 bases, J lost 6 bases, and 10 bases lay in between. The CDR3 sequence is 12 residues long. In germline, CDR1 is SGDLS, CDR2 YYNGEE. CDR3 residues: CASSGRASEQYF. CDR3 coding DNA: TGTGCCAGCAGCGGCAGGGCTAGCGAGCAGTACTTC.

This clonotype was recorded many times. This chain uses TRBV7-2 with TRBJ2-1, with D uncertain. The germline CDR1 and CDR2 sequences are SGHTA and FQGNSA. The CDR3 length is 11 residues. Trimming stripped 2 bases from V and 6 bases from J, with 2 bases between. The CDR3 coding sequence is TGTGCCAGCAGCTTACTCAATGAGCAGTTCTTC. This sequence encodes CASSLLNEQFF.

The rearrangement links TRBV18 to TRBJ2-7; the D is unclear. The CDR3 runs to 14 residues. CDR1 and CDR2 (germline): KGHSH, LQKENI. The ends were cut back, 3 bases at V and 0 bases at J, with 9 bases in the middle. The CDR3 nucleotides read TGTGCCAGCTCACCTAGGACGGACTCCTACGAGCAGTACTTC. It encodes CASSPRTDSYEQYF.

This clonotype was found a few times. The rearrangement joins TRBV7-8 to TRBJ2-7; D call uncertain. This CDR3 has 14 amino acids. Trimming cost V 4 bases and J 5 bases, with 15 bases left between them. The germline gives CDR1 SGHVS, CDR2 FQNEAQ. The CDR3 DNA reads as TGTGCCAGCAGCTCCCCTGGACGCCCTAACGAGCAGTACTTC. Translating it yields CASSSPGRPNEQYF.

The chain has TRBV7-9 and TRBJ2-3, with TRBD2 as a possible D gene (5 bases). The CDR3 length is 15 residues. V gave up 2 bases and J gave up 11 bases, with 20 bases separating them. Germline assignment: CDR1 SEHNR and CDR2 FQNEAQ (reference sequence). The CDR3 loop is CASSLLLGLLLGQYF. CDR3 DNA sequence: TGTGCCAGCAGCTTATTGCTAGGACTGCTTCTGGGGCAGTATTTT.

V is TRBV2 and J is TRBJ1-2; D may be TRBD1 (6 bases). V was clipped by 5 bases and J by 6 bases, with 13 bases between them. The CDR3 contains 13 residues. Per germline, CDR1 SNHLY and CDR2 FYNNEI. CDR3: CASSPEGDHGYTF. Here the CDR3 DNA reads TGTGCCAGCAGTCCAGAGGGGGATCATGGCTACACCTTC.

This clonotype has a handful of counts. The V and J genes are TRBV12-3 or TRBV12-4 and TRBJ1-5; 7 nucleotides agree with TRBD1. CDR3 length equals 15 residues. V was clipped by 6 bases and J by 0 bases; unmatched bases: 5. The CDR3 DNA reads as TGTGCCAGCAGCACGGGACAGTTTAGCAATCAGCCCCAGCATTTT. Translation gives CASSTGQFSNQPQHF.

This rearrangement joins TRBV12-3 or TRBV12-4 to TRBJ2-3; the match to TRBD2 covers 7 bases. The J segment lost 2 bases and the V segment lost 4 bases, leaving 3 bases of the junction unmatched. This CDR3 is 14 amino acids long. CDR3 protein: CASSYAGATDTQYF. CDR3 nucleotide sequence: TGTGCCAGCAGTTATGCGGGAGCCACAGATACGCAGTATTTT.

CDR3 region: CASSLKGPNGNEQFF. CDR3 DNA sequence: TGTGCCAGCAGTTTAAAGGGACCGAATGGGAATGAGCAGTTCTTC. The chain joins TRBV27 to TRBJ2-1; either TRBD1 or TRBD2 may fit D (5 bases each). V was cut by 2 bases and J by 7 bases, with 15 bases left in between. CDR1 is MNHEY, CDR2 SMNVEV, per germline (reference sequence). CDR3 length: 15 residues.

The chain is built from TRBV5-5 and TRBJ2-1; 10 positions match TRBD2. CDR1 and CDR2 (germline): SGHKS, YYEKEE (reference sequence). After removal of 0 bases from V and 10 bases from J, the junction contained 4 bases not matched to a gene. The CDR3 is 14 amino acids. The CDR3 loop reads CASSLGQLAGEQFF. The CDR3, as DNA: TGTGCCAGCAGCTTGGGGCAACTAGCGGGGGAGCAGTTCTTC.

The chain combines TRBV5-8 with TRBJ2-3; 7 bases map to TRBD1. With 2 bases clipped from V and 4 bases from J, the junction kept 1 base outside the gene matches. The CDR3 is 13 residues long. Per the germline V gene, CDR1 is SGHTS and CDR2 is YDEGEE. CDR3 in amino acids: CASSFDRADTQYF. The CDR3 coding sequence is TGTGCCAGCAGCTTTGACAGGGCAGATACGCAGTATTTT.

This clonotype appeared once. The genes are TRBV7-2 and TRBJ2-5; maybe TRBD2 (5 bases). The CDR3 sequence is 14 residues long. Germline values: CDR1 SGHTA, CDR2 FQGNSA. V lost 2 bases, J lost 5 bases, and 12 bases lay in between. CDR3 bases: TGTGCCAGCAGCTTAAGTAGAGGGTATGAGACCCAGTACTTC. It encodes CASSLSRGYETQYF.

The V gene is TRBV19, the J gene TRBJ1-1; D remains unclear. Trimming cost V 5 bases and J 1 base, with 8 bases left between them. This CDR3 region has 13 residues. The germline V gene encodes CDR1 LNHDA and CDR2 SQIVND (reference sequence). CDR3 nucleotides: TGTGCCAGTAGTGTCTCAAGGAACACTGAAGCTTTCTTT. It translates to CASSVSRNTEAFF. Combining the CDR3 with reference TRBV19 and TRBJ1-1 gives the whole variable domain DGGITQSPKYLFRKEGQNVTLSCEQNLNHDAMYWYRQDPGQGLRLIYYSQIVNDFQKGDIAEGYSVSREKKESFPLTVTSAQKNPTAFYLCASSVSRNTEAFFGQGTRLTVV.

The gene calls are TRBV2 and TRBJ2-7, with unresolved D. V shed 1 base and J shed 1 base, with 8 bases lying between them. This CDR3 region has 14 residues. Germline assignment: CDR1 SNHLY and CDR2 FYNNEI. The CDR3 DNA reads as TGTGCCAGCAGTGAAGTGTTGGTATCCTACGAGCAGTACTTC. Translating it yields CASSEVLVSYEQYF.

This clonotype has a handful of counts. The V call is TRBV18, the J call TRBJ2-7; weak D call: TRBD2 (5 bases). Germline-derived CDR1 and CDR2 are KGHSH and LQKENI. Trimming removed 3 bases at V and 4 bases at J, with 16 bases between. This CDR3 has 15 residues. This chain's CDR3 is CASSPVAGNPYEQYF. In DNA form, the CDR3 reads TGTGCCAGCTCACCGGTGGCCGGGAATCCGTACGAGCAGTACTTC. The full variable domain, completed using reference TRBV18 and TRBJ2-7, is NAGVMQNPRHLVRRRGQEARLRCSPMKGHSHVYWYRQLPEEGLKFMVYLQKENIIDESGMPKERFSAEFPKEGPSILRIQQVVRGDSAAYFCASSPVAGNPYEQYFGPGTRLTVT.